The 32 T cell receptor beta chains listed next were all sequenced from one sample in a study of cytotoxic CD8 clonotypes in ibrutinib-treated CLL. Measured with immunoSEQ multiplex PCR; TCRdb has only the in-frame clones, and not every one. This sample has roughly 42,000 clones, with approximately 65% found just once. Sequencing was performed on PBMCs, taken after 24 months of ibrutinib treatment. The receptors come from a human donor with chronic lymphocytic leukemia.

The chain couples TRBV5-1 to TRBJ2-7, with no clear D. CDR1 and CDR2 from the germline V gene are SGHRS and YFSETQ. V lost 3 bases, J lost 4 bases, and 11 bases lay in between. The CDR3 has 13 amino acids. The chain's CDR3 is CASSSIGEYEQYF. The CDR3 nucleotides read TGCGCCAGCAGCTCCATCGGCGAATACGAGCAGTACTTC.

This rearrangement joins TRBV2 to TRBJ2-7; TRBD2 agrees at 8 bases. Germline loops: CDR1 SNHLY, CDR2 FYNNEI. CDR3 size: 14 residues. The V and J ends lost 5 bases and 2 bases, in that order; junction bases with no gene match: 5. CDR3 DNA sequence: TGTGCCAGCAGTCTCAGCGGGGGCCCCTACGAGCAGTACTTC. Translation gives CASSLSGGPYEQYF.

The table lists this clone with a few counts. This rearrangement joins TRBV7-9 to TRBJ2-3; TRBD2 is a possible D gene (6 bases). Germline V CDR1 and CDR2: SEHNR, FQNEAQ (reference sequence). V was pared by 5 bases and J by 7 bases, with 16 bases between. The CDR3 is made up of 14 amino acids. CDR3 coding DNA: TGTGCCAGCAGCCTTGGAGGGCCGTTGAATACGCAGTATTTT. Protein sequence: CASSLGGPLNTQYF.

This clone was detected only once. The chain employs TRBV9 and TRBJ2-1; D is undetermined. This CDR3 region has 14 residues. CDR1 is SGDLS, CDR2 YYNGEE, per germline. Deletions cut 0 bases from V and 6 bases from J, with 10 bases between. CDR3 sequence (DNA): TGTGCCAGCAGCGTAGACCACATATCCAATGAGCAGTTCTTC. Translating it yields CASSVDHISNEQFF.

This clone was recorded once. The J gene is TRBJ2-5, the V gene TRBV10-2; 14 bases align to TRBD2. This CDR3 has 15 amino acids. CDR1 is WSHSY, CDR2 SAAADI, per germline. The V gene end was trimmed by 6 bases and the J gene end by 5 bases; junction bases not matched to a gene: 5. The CDR3 here is CASRRLAGGPETQYF. CDR3 nucleotide sequence: TGCGCCAGCAGACGACTAGCGGGAGGGCCGGAGACCCAGTACTTC.

This clone appeared a single time. The chain joins TRBV29-1 to TRBJ1-2; D remains ambiguous. V lost 7 bases, J lost 4 bases, and 16 bases lay in between. The CDR3 has 13 residues. Germline V lookup: CDR1 SQVTM, CDR2 ANQGSEA. The CDR3 loop reads CSALAGGGYGYTF. Written as DNA, the CDR3 is TGCAGCGCCCTGGCGGGTGGCGGCTATGGCTACACCTTC.

V and J are TRBV14 and TRBJ2-4; weak D call: TRBD2 (6 bases). The germline V gene has CDR1 SGHDN and CDR2 FVKESK. This CDR3 comprises 14 residues. The germline V and J ends were trimmed by 4 bases and 7 bases, with 14 bases remaining between them. CDR3 nucleotides: TGTGCCAGCAGCCGAGCCGGGACTGGGAACATTCAGTACTTC. This gives the protein CASSRAGTGNIQYF. Drawing the rest from reference TRBV14 and TRBJ2-4, the complete variable domain is EAGVTQFPSHSVIEKGQTVTLRCDPISGHDNLYWYRRVMGKEIKFLLHFVKESKQDESGMPNNRFLAERTGGTYSTLKVQPAELEDSGVYFCASSRAGTGNIQYFGAGTRLSVL.

The chain has TRBV28 and TRBJ2-7; D is possibly TRBD1 (6 bases). V was pared by 4 bases and J by 2 bases, with 9 bases between. There are 13 residues in the CDR3. Germline V CDR1 and CDR2: MDHEN, SYDVKM. The CDR3 reads CASSYRVPYEQYF. The CDR3 DNA follows: TGTGCCAGCAGTTACAGGGTCCCCTACGAGCAGTACTTC. The full variable domain, its missing parts supplied by reference TRBV28 and TRBJ2-7, is DVKVTQSSRYLVKRTGEKVFLECVQDMDHENMFWYRQDPGLGLRLIYFSYDVKMKEKGDIPEGYSVSREKKERFSLILESASTNQTSMYLCASSYRVPYEQYFGPGTRLTVT.

The chain links TRBV4-2 to TRBJ1-1; unclear D gene. Germline loops: CDR1 LGHNA, CDR2 YNFKEQ. The CDR3 sequence is 12 residues long. V was cut by 4 bases and J by 5 bases, with 8 bases left in between. This chain's CDR3 is CASSPSPTEAFF. In nucleotides, the CDR3 is TGTGCCAGCAGCCCCTCCCCTACTGAAGCTTTCTTT.

This clone was found once. The chain couples TRBV28 to TRBJ2-3, with D tentatively TRBD2 (5 bases). With 2 bases removed from V and 1 base from J, the gap between germline ends came to 10 bases. The CDR3 loop spans 15 amino acids. Per germline, CDR1 MDHEN and CDR2 SYDVKM. The CDR3 coding sequence is TGTGCCAGCAGTTTAGGGAGTTCCGGCACAGATACGCAGTATTTT. Protein sequence: CASSLGSSGTDTQYF. The entire variable domain, with the rest obtained from reference TRBV28 and TRBJ2-3, is as follows: DVKVTQSSRYLVKRTGEKVFLECVQDMDHENMFWYRQDPGLGLRLIYFSYDVKMKEKGDIPEGYSVSREKKERFSLILESASTNQTSMYLCASSLGSSGTDTQYFGPGTRLTVL.

The chain couples TRBV19 to TRBJ2-7, with 7 bases fitting TRBD2. With 7 bases clipped from V and 2 bases from J, the junction kept 5 bases outside the gene matches. This CDR3 contains 13 residues. Germline V gene lookup returns CDR1 LNHDA and CDR2 SQIVND (reference sequence). CDR3 amino acids: CASTGGSPYEQYF. CDR3 sequence (DNA): TGTGCCAGTACGGGCGGGAGTCCCTACGAGCAGTACTTC.

In its sample, this clone was seen a few times. The chain is built from TRBV6-5 and TRBJ1-2; possible D gene TRBD1, 5 bases. Trimming removed 0 bases from V and 9 bases from J, with 8 bases in between. The germline V gene has CDR1 MNHEY and CDR2 SVGAGI. The length of the CDR3 is 12 residues. The CDR3 DNA reads as TGTGCCAGCAGTTACTCGGGGGATCGCTACACCTTC. Translating it yields CASSYSGDRYTF.

Only one count was recorded for this clone. The chain combines TRBV4-1 with TRBJ2-3; TRBD1 aligns across 7 bases. The germline V gene has CDR1 MGHRA and CDR2 YSYEKL. The CDR3 is made up of 18 amino acids. The ends lost 0 bases at V and 2 bases at J; junction bases unmatched: 11. The CDR3 protein is CASSQDGTAESVTDTQYF. CDR3 nucleotides: TGCGCCAGCAGCCAAGACGGGACAGCGGAATCAGTCACAGATACGCAGTATTTT.

This clone was detected a few times. This chain links TRBV30 with TRBJ1-2; 9 bases fit TRBD1. CDR3 length: 15 amino acids. Looked up from germline, CDR1 is GTSNPN and CDR2 is SVGIG (reference sequence). Germline trimming cut 5 bases from V and 2 bases from J; bases unmatched to any gene: 9. CDR3 in amino acids: CAWGASGTGNYGYTF. CDR3 sequence (DNA): TGTGCCTGGGGCGCCTCGGGGACAGGGAACTATGGCTACACCTTC.

This clone was counted between two and nine times. The V gene is TRBV7-9, the J gene TRBJ2-2; a weak D match, TRBD2 (5 bases). V shed 7 bases and J shed 0 bases, with 24 bases lying between them. This CDR3 has 19 amino acids. Germline lookup yields CDR1 SEHNR and CDR2 FQNEAQ (reference sequence). The CDR3 sequence is CASIPKADGINTNTGELFF. The CDR3 nucleotides are TGTGCCAGCATCCCAAAAGCGGACGGGATTAATACGAACACCGGGGAGCTGTTTTTT. The whole variable domain, filled in from reference TRBV7-9 and TRBJ2-2, reads DTGVSQNPRHKITKRGQNVTFRCDPISEHNRLYWYRQTLGQGPEFLTYFQNEAQLEKSRLLSDRFSAERPKGSFSTLEIQRTEQGDSAMYLCASIPKADGINTNTGELFFGEGSRLTVL.

The sample holds a few counts of this clone. The rearrangement uses TRBV2 and TRBJ1-4; possible D gene TRBD1, 6 bases. Germline CDR1 is SNHLY and CDR2 is FYNNEI. V was clipped by 7 bases and J by 0 bases, with 9 bases between them. This CDR3 contains 14 residues. In DNA form, the CDR3 reads TGTGCCAGCAAGAGGGGGGCAACTAATGAAAAACTGTTTTTT. Translating gives CASKRGATNEKLFF.

This clone was seen a single time. The chain links TRBV6-6 to TRBJ1-5; a possible D gene is TRBD1 (5 bases). Trimming shortened V by 2 bases and J by 4 bases, and 9 bases separated the two germline ends. This CDR3 is built from 14 residues. From germline, CDR1 is MNHNY and CDR2 SVGAGI (reference sequence). The CDR3 DNA reads TGTGCCAGCAGTTACGGGGGGGAAAATCAGCCCCAGCATTTT. Amino acids: CASSYGGENQPQHF.

The chain combines TRBV5-1 with TRBJ1-4; no firm D call. Trimming pared 0 bases from V and 6 bases from J, leaving 12 bases between. This CDR3 is built from 15 residues. Per the germline V gene, CDR1 is SGHRS and CDR2 is YFSETQ. The CDR3 here is CASSLAGIPDEKLFF. In nucleotides, the CDR3 is TGCGCCAGCAGCTTGGCCGGGATCCCCGATGAAAAACTGTTTTTT.

The V gene is TRBV2, the J gene TRBJ1-2; the D gene is possibly TRBD1 (5 bases). Germline-derived CDR1 and CDR2 are SNHLY and FYNNEI. The CDR3 is 17 amino acids. Trimming removed 2 bases at V and 3 bases at J, with 19 bases between. CDR3 in DNA: TGTGCCAGCAGTGAACCCCGGGGCCGGGAGTACGACTATGGCTACACCTTC. Amino acids: CASSEPRGREYDYGYTF.

V gene TRBV4-1 combines with J gene TRBJ1-5; a weak D match, TRBD1 (6 bases). Germline V gene sequence: CDR1 MGHRA, CDR2 YSYEKL. This CDR3 region has 15 residues. The V and J ends lost 3 bases and 2 bases respectively, with 11 bases between them. In DNA form, the CDR3 reads TGCGCCAGCAGCCAGGGGGGGGCCCGCAATCAGCCCCAGCATTTT. As protein: CASSQGGARNQPQHF.

The rearrangement links TRBV28 to TRBJ1-1; maybe TRBD1 (5 bases). The V end lost 2 bases, the J end lost 7 bases, and 17 bases lay between the germline ends. There are 15 residues in the CDR3. Germline CDR1 is MDHEN and CDR2 is SYDVKM. CDR3 sequence: CASSLTPQGLHEAFF. Written as DNA, the CDR3 is TGTGCCAGCAGTTTAACCCCGCAGGGCCTCCATGAAGCTTTCTTT.

This rearrangement joins TRBV21-1 to TRBJ2-7; the table's D call TRBD2 went unverified against the DNA. TRBV21-1 is assigned pseudogene status. This CDR3 has 15 residues. For the CDR3, the DNA is TGTGCCAGCAGCCCGGGACTAGCGGGGACCTACGAGCAGTACTTC. It yields the protein CASSPGLAGTYEQYF.

The chain uses TRBV27 and TRBJ2-7, with D tentatively TRBD1 or TRBD2 (7 bases each). The V gene's germline CDR1 is MNHEY and CDR2 SMNVEV (reference sequence). Trimming pared 2 bases from V and 1 base from J, leaving 12 bases between. The length of the CDR3 is 15 residues. CDR3 sequence: CASSLSRGGSYEQYF. The DNA of the CDR3 is TGTGCCAGCAGTTTAAGCAGGGGGGGATCCTACGAGCAGTACTTC.

This clone appeared a few times. This chain links TRBV2 with TRBJ2-7, with 12 bases aligning to TRBD2. Germline V gene sequence: CDR1 SNHLY, CDR2 FYNNEI. The CDR3 loop spans 14 amino acids. With V trimmed by 6 bases and J by 2 bases, 2 bases remained unmatched. As DNA, the CDR3 is TGTGCCAGCAGGCTAGCGGGGGGGACCTACGAGCAGTACTTC. Translating it yields CASRLAGGTYEQYF. Full variable domain (remainder filled in from reference TRBV2 and TRBJ2-7): EPEVTQTPSHQVTQMGQEVILRCVPISNHLYFYWYRQILGQKVEFLVSFYNNEISEKSEIFDDQFSVERPDGSNFTLKIRSTKLEDSAMYFCASRLAGGTYEQYFGPGTRLTVT.

The V gene is TRBV5-1, the J gene TRBJ1-5, with TRBD1 as a possible D gene (6 bases). Per the germline V gene, CDR1 is SGHRS and CDR2 is YFSETQ. V shed 4 bases and J shed 5 bases, with 10 bases lying between them. The CDR3 consists of 13 residues. The CDR3 DNA sequence: TGCGCCAGCAGCATCAGGGGAGATCAGCCCCAGCATTTT. It encodes CASSIRGDQPQHF.

This clone appeared a single time. This chain uses TRBV19 with TRBJ2-1; the D is unclear. Germline V gene lookup returns CDR1 LNHDA and CDR2 SQIVND (reference sequence). The CDR3 extends over 12 amino acids. Between the trimmed V and J ends, which lost 4 bases and 3 bases, there was a span of 4 bases. CDR3 coding DNA: TGTGCCAGTAGTAGAAGCTACAATGAGCAGTTCTTC. This sequence encodes CASSRSYNEQFF.

The V call is TRBV5-1, the J call TRBJ1-2; 8 bases match TRBD1. With 3 bases clipped from V and 7 bases from J, the junction kept 8 bases outside the gene matches. Germline-derived CDR1 and CDR2 are SGHRS and YFSETQ. The CDR3 covers 14 residues. The CDR3 DNA is TGCGCCAGCAGCTCCCCGGACAGGGTTGGTGGCTACACCTTC. Amino acids: CASSSPDRVGGYTF.

This clone was observed once. The V call is TRBV5-6, the J call TRBJ2-7; D not resolved. Trimming pared 4 bases from V and 2 bases from J, leaving 13 bases between. The CDR3 is made up of 14 amino acids. Germline-derived CDR1 and CDR2 are SGHDT and YYEEEE. CDR3 DNA sequence: TGTGCCAGCAGCCCGGATAGTCGGGCCTACGAGCAGTACTTC. The encoded protein is CASSPDSRAYEQYF.

For the CDR3, the DNA is TGCGCCAGCAGCCGGAGGTTCCAAGAGACCCAGTACTTC. This gives the protein CASSRRFQETQYF. The rearrangement uses TRBV5-1 and TRBJ2-5; D is perhaps TRBD2 (5 bases). Germline V gives CDR1 SGHRS, CDR2 YFSETQ. V was shortened by 4 bases and J by 1 base, with 8 bases between the two germline ends. The CDR3 totals 13 residues.

In this sample, this clone turned up once. The gene calls are TRBV28 and TRBJ1-1; the D is unclear. Germline values: CDR1 MDHEN, CDR2 SYDVKM. The V gene lost 7 bases and the J gene lost 5 bases, with 14 bases spanning the gap. The CDR3 is 13 residues long. CDR3 in amino acids: CASTNGELTEAFF. The DNA of the CDR3 is TGTGCCAGCACCAACGGGGAGCTGACTGAAGCTTTCTTT.

This clone came up many times. The chain links TRBV9 to TRBJ1-6; unclear D gene. CDR3 size: 13 residues. The V and J ends lost 4 bases and 10 bases respectively, with 12 bases between them. Germline CDR1 SGDLS, CDR2 YYNGEE. This CDR3 is CASSQLGSSPLHF. CDR3 bases: TGTGCCAGCAGCCAACTGGGTAGCTCACCCCTCCACTTT.

The V gene is TRBV6-1, the J gene TRBJ1-3, with 10 bases lining up with TRBD1. The junction had 5 bases not matched to a gene; V was cut back by 6 bases and J by 9 bases. CDR1 is MNHNS, CDR2 SASEGT, per germline. The CDR3 extends over 13 amino acids. The CDR3 region has the DNA TGTGCCAGCAGACAGGGGACAGGGGCCACCATATATTTT. Protein product: CASRQGTGATIYF.